The 14 T cell receptor beta chains listed next were all sequenced from one sample in a study of cytomegalovirus exposure and HLA in healthy donors (dated 2017 in TCRdb). Library generation was performed with the immunoSEQ multiplex PCR assay. For the multiplex PCR, a mixture combining 60 forward primers for TCR Vbeta segments and 13 reverse primers for TCR Jbeta segments was used. Sourced from immuneACCESS, this table was stored by TCRdb with only in-frame sequences that have V and J called. A share of the clones is absent; for the studies checked, an unresolved V gene accounts for under half, and the remainder has no known explanation. Across this sample there are 100,000 or so clones, with over 65% seen only once. Over 5% of the sample rests with the top ten. The specimen was PBMCs. These receptors all stem from a female donor in good health and CMV-seropositive.

This clone was seen more than once but under ten times. The V gene is TRBV27, the J gene TRBJ2-1, with 10 bases lining up with TRBD2. CDR1 MNHEY and CDR2 SMNVEV come from the germline V gene (reference sequence). The CDR3 runs to 15 residues. Unmatched junction bases numbered 11, after V lost 6 bases and J lost 9 bases. CDR3 DNA sequence: TGTGCCAGCAGCGGAGCGGGAGGGGTTGGTATTGAGCAGTTCTTC. This translates into CASSGAGGVGIEQFF.

The chain employs TRBV5-4 and TRBJ1-1; 10 nucleotides agree with TRBD1. This CDR3 is 15 amino acids long. The germline gives CDR1 SGHNT, CDR2 YYREEE (reference sequence). V trimming: 4 bases; J trimming: 5 bases; junction bases outside the gene matches: 8. As DNA, the CDR3 is TGTGCCAGCAGCCAAGAGGGGACAGGGGTGACTGAAGCTTTCTTT. It specifies CASSQEGTGVTEAFF.

The V gene is TRBV18, the J gene TRBJ2-2; 9 bases agree with TRBD1. This CDR3 spans 17 amino acids. The germline CDR1 and CDR2 sequences are KGHSH and LQKENI. Trimming cost V 3 bases and J 6 bases; bases outside gene matches: 11. CDR3 region: CASSPAGTGTYAGELFF. CDR3 nucleotide sequence: TGTGCCAGCTCACCGGCCGGGACAGGGACGTATGCCGGGGAGCTGTTTTTT. Combining the CDR3 with reference TRBV18 and TRBJ2-2 gives the whole variable domain NAGVMQNPRHLVRRRGQEARLRCSPMKGHSHVYWYRQLPEEGLKFMVYLQKENIIDESGMPKERFSAEFPKEGPSILRIQQVVRGDSAAYFCASSPAGTGTYAGELFFGEGSRLTVL.

The chain carries TRBV6-5 and TRBJ2-7; 8 bases align to TRBD2. Looked up from germline, CDR1 is MNHEY and CDR2 is SVGAGI. J gave up 2 bases and V 6 bases, and 9 bases lay outside the gene matches. The CDR3 extends over 15 amino acids. The chain's CDR3 is CASSGTRLSPYEQYF. The CDR3 bases are TGTGCCAGCAGCGGGACTAGACTCTCACCCTACGAGCAGTACTTC.

The chain is built from TRBV10-3 and TRBJ1-3; D not resolved. The CDR3 runs 15 residues. Trimming stripped 2 bases from V and 0 bases from J, with 8 bases between. The germline CDR1 and CDR2 sequences are ENHRY and SYGVKD. CDR3 DNA sequence: TGTGCCATCAGTGAGGGTGCGAGCTCTGGAAACACCATATATTTT. The encoded protein is CAISEGASSGNTIYF.

Only one count was recorded for this clone. The chain is built from TRBV7-2 and TRBJ2-1; no definite D call. Trimming removed 5 bases at V and 4 bases at J, with 12 bases between. The germline V gene encodes CDR1 SGHTA and CDR2 FQGNSA. This CDR3 spans 14 amino acids. In nucleotides, the CDR3 is TGTGCCAGCAGCACCCCGAGAGTTTACAATGAGCAGTTCTTC. This sequence encodes CASSTPRVYNEQFF.

This CDR3 reads CASSEAGTVNEQFF. The CDR3 region has the DNA TGTGCCAGCAGTGAAGCTGGGACAGTCAATGAGCAGTTCTTC. This chain connects TRBV6-1 to TRBJ2-1, with 7 nucleotides matching TRBD1. The CDR3 is 14 amino acids. V was pared by 0 bases and J by 6 bases, with 2 bases of the junction left unmatched. CDR1 and CDR2 (germline): MNHNS, SASEGT.

The V gene is TRBV18, the J gene TRBJ2-1; the D gene is possibly TRBD2 (5 bases). The CDR3 runs 13 residues. Trimming removed 8 bases at V and 0 bases at J, with 8 bases between. The germline gives CDR1 KGHSH, CDR2 LQKENI. The CDR3 DNA reads as TGTGCCAGCACGGGGAGCTCCTACAATGAGCAGTTCTTC. Its translation is CASTGSSYNEQFF.

This clone showed up just a few times. CDR3 nucleotide sequence: TGCAGCGTTGAAACGGGACTAGCGGGTTCCTACGAGCAGTACTTC. Protein: CSVETGLAGSYEQYF. The chain couples TRBV29-1 to TRBJ2-7, with 12 bases fitting TRBD2. This CDR3 spans 15 amino acids. The ends lost 2 bases at V and 1 base at J; junction bases unmatched: 3. Germline CDR1 and CDR2: SQVTM and ANQGSEA.

This rearrangement joins TRBV7-2 to TRBJ2-2; a weak D match, TRBD1 (6 bases). Germline V gene data show CDR1 as SGHTA and CDR2 as FQGNSA. V lost 11 bases, J lost 7 bases, and 14 bases lay in between. This CDR3 has 12 amino acids. The CDR3 loop reads CAGGLGGGELFF. DNA of the CDR3: TGTGCCGGGGGCTTGGGCGGCGGGGAGCTGTTTTTT.

The V and J genes are TRBV27 and TRBJ2-1; 7 nucleotides match TRBD2. Germline trimming cut 10 bases from V and 0 bases from J; bases unmatched to any gene: 9. The CDR3 totals 15 residues. Germline loops: CDR1 MNHEY, CDR2 SMNVEV (reference sequence). DNA of the CDR3: TGTGCCACTGCCGGGAGGACGAGCTCCTACAATGAGCAGTTCTTC. This sequence encodes CATAGRTSSYNEQFF.

V is TRBV18 and J is TRBJ2-5, with 7 bases matching TRBD2. The CDR3 covers 14 residues. Germline CDR1 KGHSH, CDR2 LQKENI. V lost 6 bases and J lost 2; bases outside the gene matches: 6. The CDR3 loop is CASSLGRGQETQYF. In DNA, the CDR3 is TGTGCCAGCTCTCTTGGGAGGGGTCAAGAGACCCAGTACTTC.

This clone is a singleton in its sample. V gene TRBV18 combines with J gene TRBJ2-3; 7 bases fit TRBD2. CDR1 is KGHSH and CDR2 is LQKENI in the germline V gene. CDR3 size: 14 residues. V lost 2 bases to trimming and J lost 3 bases; unmatched junction nucleotides: 2. The CDR3 here is CASSPDGGTDTQYF. CDR3 bases: TGTGCCAGCTCACCAGACGGGGGGACAGATACGCAGTATTTT.

The V and J genes are TRBV30 and TRBJ2-3; 8 bases agree with TRBD2. Germline trimming cut 1 base from V and 1 base from J; bases unmatched to any gene: 4. Germline V gene data show CDR1 as GTSNPN and CDR2 as SVGIG (reference sequence). The CDR3 has 15 amino acids. In DNA, the CDR3 is TGTGCCTGGAGTGAAGCGGGGGCCCGCACAGATACGCAGTATTTT. It specifies CAWSEAGARTDTQYF.